A selection of T cell receptor beta chains follows, all from one sample in a study of blood T cell repertoires in COVID-19. Here immunoSEQ multiplex PCR was the method, and the copy in TCRdb shows in-frame clones only, minus some. This sample has about 260,000 clones; roughly nine tenths occur once, and the top ten carry around 10%. The sample comprised peripheral blood. The origin of the receptors is a man between 40 and 49 years old who had recovered from COVID-19. Both conserved end residues are part of each CDR3. D genes are given only for firm matches.

j_gene: TRBJ2-3; d_gene: TRBD2; v_gene: TRBV3-1/TRBV3-2; CDR3nt: TGTGCCAGCAGCCTTCGACTAGCGGGTCGGGATACGCAGTATTTT; CDR3aa: CASSLRLAGRDTQYF
j_gene: TRBJ2-3; d_gene: TRBD2; v_gene: TRBV5-4; CDR3nt: TGTGCCAGCAGCTTGGTAGCGGGGGGCACAGATACGCAGTATTTT; CDR3aa: CASSLVAGGTDTQYF
j_gene: TRBJ1-1; d_gene: -; v_gene: TRBV2; CDR3nt: TGTGCCAGCAGTGTATTACGCAGGGGAGCGAGCACTGAAGCTTTCTTT; CDR3aa: CASSVLRRGASTEAFF
j_gene: TRBJ2-1; d_gene: -; v_gene: TRBV5-4; CDR3nt: TGTGCCAGCAGCTCGCTTAGCGTTAGCTCCTACAATGAGCAGTTCTTC; CDR3aa: CASSSLSVSSYNEQFF
j_gene: TRBJ1-6; d_gene: -; v_gene: TRBV7-2; CDR3nt: TGTGCCAGCAGCCTATCGTCTCCCTATAATTCACCCCTCCACTTT; CDR3aa: CASSLSSPYNSPLHF
j_gene: TRBJ2-7; d_gene: TRBD2; v_gene: TRBV19; CDR3nt: TGTGCCAGTGGTCGTACTAGCGGGAGATGGGAGCAGTACTTC; CDR3aa: CASGRTSGRWEQYF
j_gene: TRBJ1-1; d_gene: TRBD1; v_gene: TRBV5-1; CDR3nt: TGCGCCAGCAGCTTGGATGGACAGGGAATGACTGAAGCTTTCTTT; CDR3aa: CASSLDGQGMTEAFF
j_gene: TRBJ2-5; d_gene: TRBD2; v_gene: TRBV5-4; CDR3nt: TGTGCCAGCAGCGCCCGGACGGGGGGGACCCAGTACTTC; CDR3aa: CASSARTGGTQYF
j_gene: TRBJ2-1; d_gene: TRBD2; v_gene: TRBV4-3; CDR3nt: TGCGCCAGCAGCCAAAGCAGCGGGGGGGCATGGGAGCAGTTCTTC; CDR3aa: CASSQSSGGAWEQFF
j_gene: TRBJ2-7; d_gene: -; v_gene: TRBV6-8; CDR3nt: TGTGCCAGCAGTCCAGGACAACCCTACGAGCAGTACTTC; CDR3aa: CASSPGQPYEQYF